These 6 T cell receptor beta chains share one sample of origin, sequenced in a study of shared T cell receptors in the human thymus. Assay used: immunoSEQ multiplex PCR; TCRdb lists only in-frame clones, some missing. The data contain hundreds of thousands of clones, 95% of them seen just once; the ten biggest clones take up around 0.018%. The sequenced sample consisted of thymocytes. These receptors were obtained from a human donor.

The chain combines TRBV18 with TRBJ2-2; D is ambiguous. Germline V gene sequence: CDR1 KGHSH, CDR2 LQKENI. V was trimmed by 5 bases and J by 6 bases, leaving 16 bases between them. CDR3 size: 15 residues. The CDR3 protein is CASSRAGVRAGELFF. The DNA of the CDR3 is TGTGCCAGCTCAAGAGCAGGAGTGCGCGCCGGGGAGCTGTTTTTT.

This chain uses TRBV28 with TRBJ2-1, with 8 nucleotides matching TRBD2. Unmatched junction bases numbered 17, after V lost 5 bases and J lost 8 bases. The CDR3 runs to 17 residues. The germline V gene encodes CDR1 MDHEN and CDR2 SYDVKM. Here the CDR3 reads CASSPPTTGRGGDEQFF. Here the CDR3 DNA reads TGTGCCAGCAGTCCGCCCACGACCGGCCGGGGGGGGGATGAGCAGTTCTTC.

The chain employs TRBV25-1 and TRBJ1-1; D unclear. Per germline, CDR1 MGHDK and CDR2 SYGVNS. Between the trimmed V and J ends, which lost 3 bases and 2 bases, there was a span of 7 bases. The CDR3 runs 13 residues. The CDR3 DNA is TGTGCCAGCAGTGATCCTCAAAACACTGAAGCTTTCTTT. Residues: CASSDPQNTEAFF.

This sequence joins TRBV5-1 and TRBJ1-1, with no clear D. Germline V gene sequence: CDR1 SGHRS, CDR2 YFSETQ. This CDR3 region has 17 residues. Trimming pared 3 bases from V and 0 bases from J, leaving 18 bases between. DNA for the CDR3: TGCGCCAGCAGCTCGACATCCCGGGTGGGTATGAACACTGAAGCTTTCTTT. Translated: CASSSTSRVGMNTEAFF.

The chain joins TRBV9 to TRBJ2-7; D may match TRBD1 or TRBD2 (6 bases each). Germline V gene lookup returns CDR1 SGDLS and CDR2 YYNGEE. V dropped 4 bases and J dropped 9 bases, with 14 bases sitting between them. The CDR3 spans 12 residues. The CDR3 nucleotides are TGTGCCAGCAGCTCCCCGAGGGGGGCGCAGTACTTC. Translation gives CASSSPRGAQYF.

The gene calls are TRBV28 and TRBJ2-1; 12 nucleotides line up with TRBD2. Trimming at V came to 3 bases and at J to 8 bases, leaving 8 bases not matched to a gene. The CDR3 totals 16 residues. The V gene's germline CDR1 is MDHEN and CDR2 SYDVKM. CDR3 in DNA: TGTGCCAGCAGTTTTTTCGGACTAGCGGGATCCCATGAGCAGTTCTTC. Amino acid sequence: CASSFFGLAGSHEQFF.